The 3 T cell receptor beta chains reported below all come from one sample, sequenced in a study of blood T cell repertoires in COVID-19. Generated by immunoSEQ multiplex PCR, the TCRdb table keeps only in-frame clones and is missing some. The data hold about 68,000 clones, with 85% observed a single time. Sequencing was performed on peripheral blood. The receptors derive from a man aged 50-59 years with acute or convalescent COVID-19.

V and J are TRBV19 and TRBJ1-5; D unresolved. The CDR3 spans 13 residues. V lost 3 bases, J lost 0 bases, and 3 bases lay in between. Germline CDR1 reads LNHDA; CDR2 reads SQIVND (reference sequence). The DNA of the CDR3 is TGTGCCAGTAGTATCAGTAGCAATCAGCCCCAGCATTTT. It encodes CASSISSNQPQHF.

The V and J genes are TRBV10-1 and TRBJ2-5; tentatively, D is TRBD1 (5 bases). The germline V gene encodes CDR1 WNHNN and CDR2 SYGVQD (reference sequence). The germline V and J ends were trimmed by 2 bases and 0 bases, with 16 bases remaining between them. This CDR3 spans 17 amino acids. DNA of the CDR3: TGCGCCAGCAGTGAGGCTTTTGACAGTGAACACCAAGAGACCCAGTACTTC. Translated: CASSEAFDSEHQETQYF.

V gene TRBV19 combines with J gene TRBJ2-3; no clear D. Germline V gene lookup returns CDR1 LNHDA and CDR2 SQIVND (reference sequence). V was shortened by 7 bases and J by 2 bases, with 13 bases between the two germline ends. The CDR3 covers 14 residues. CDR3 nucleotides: TGTGCCAGTATGAGAGACACCAACACAGATACGCAGTATTTT. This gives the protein CASMRDTNTDTQYF.